This T cell receptor (beta chain) was captured in a study of blood T cell repertoires in COVID-19. Overall study context: Sources were T cells, B-cell-depleted T cells, or PBMCs; the material itself was cDNA or gDNA.

Original data processing: Scientists estimated how many nucleated cells there were by amplifying reference gene primers. Profiling relied on immunoSEQ multiplex PCR, and the TCRdb table lists in-frame clones only, not all of them. V, J and clone size reflect that table, while D and trimming were determined from the DNA. This sample has approximately 200,000 clones; around 87% occur once, and the top ten carry approximately 6.2%. This CDR3 contains 14 residues. Germline values: CDR1 SNHLY, CDR2 FYNNEI. Deletions cut 4 bases from V and 5 bases from J, with 14 bases between. This TCR was sampled from a man in his 60s who had recovered from COVID-19. Sequencing input: peripheral blood. The chain carries TRBV2 and TRBJ1-1; unclear D gene. CDR3 amino acids: CASSGVFLETEAFF. CDR3 sequence (DNA): TGTGCCAGCAGTGGCGTCTTCCTCGAAACTGAAGCTTTCTTT.